This is a list of T cell receptor beta chains from one sample in a study of shared clonotypes between healthy human individuals. The protocol was immunoSEQ multiplex PCR, while the TCRdb copy is restricted to in-frame clones and leaves out a portion. The sample lists about 480,000 clones, nearly 80% occurring once. The sample was PBMCs. The receptors were sampled from a woman in her forties in good health. Some clones in this sample may be carry-over from other donors' samples. CDR3s include the opening cysteine and the closing phenylalanine or tryptophan. D genes are given only for firm matches. The size of a clone is reported for some rows only, either as once, few or many, or as a class for expanded clones.

TRBJ2-7 TRBV4-3 . . TGCGCCAGCAGCCAAGCGCCAGGGGGGGACTCCTACGAGCAGTACTTC CASSQAPGGDSYEQYF
TRBJ2-1 TRBV6-5 . . TGTGCCAGCAGCCCAGCGGGTTACAATGAGCAGTTCTTC CASSPAGYNEQFF
TRBJ1-1 TRBV6-5 . TRBD1 TGTGCCAGCAGCCGGACAGGGAGGCACACTGAAGCTTTCTTT CASSRTGRHTEAFF
TRBJ1-3 TRBV19 . . TGTGCCAGTAGTATACGGCCGCCGGCGGGAAACACCATATATTTT CASSIRPPAGNTIYF
TRBJ2-7 TRBV5-5 . . TGTGCCAGCAGCTTGGGGGGTCTTGGCTACGAGCAGTACTTC CASSLGGLGYEQYF
TRBJ2-1 TRBV4-2 . TRBD2 TGTGCCAGCAGCCAAGATGTAAGCGGGAGGGCCCATGAGCAGTTCTTC CASSQDVSGRAHEQFF
TRBJ2-1 TRBV10-3 . TRBD2 TGTGCCACCGGGGCTAGCGGGAGGTCCAATGAGCAGTTCTTC CATGASGRSNEQFF
TRBJ2-1 TRBV12-5 . TRBD2 TGTGCTAGTGGTTTGGCTCGGACTAGCGGGAGGGCCTTGGGTGAGCAGTTCTTC CASGLARTSGRALGEQFF
TRBJ2-7 TRBV9 . . TGTGCCAGCAGCGTAGTCTCCACAGGGTTTCTGGGTGAGCAGTACTTC CASSVVSTGFLGEQYF
TRBJ1-1 TRBV11-2 . TRBD1 TGTGCCAGCAGCTACCCGGGACAGGGGCCGAACACTGAAGCTTTCTTT CASSYPGQGPNTEAFF
TRBJ2-7 TRBV10-2 once . TGCGCTTCGCTGCTGGGGGATAGGCTCGAGCAGTACTTC CASLLGDRLEQYF
TRBJ2-2 TRBV15 . . TGTGCCACCAGCAGCAGGAACACCGGGGAGCTGTTTTTT CATSSRNTGELFF
TRBJ2-5 TRBV6-5 . . TGTGCCAGCAGCCCGGACTTTTTAGAGACCCAGTACTTC CASSPDFLETQYF
TRBJ1-4 TRBV2 many . TGTGCCAGCAGGATCCGGCGTACGGCTAATGAAAAACTGTTTTTT CASRIRRTANEKLFF
TRBJ2-3 TRBV29-1 few . TGCAGCGTAAGCTGGCAGGGAAGCACAGATACGCAGTATTTT CSVSWQGSTDTQYF
TRBJ2-2 TRBV10-2 once TRBD2 TGCGCCAGCAGTGACGGGGCGGGGGGCACCGGGGAGCTGTTTTTT CASSDGAGGTGELFF
TRBJ1-2 TRBV4-2 few . TGTGCCAGCAGCTGGGACGAGAACTATGGCTACACCTTC CASSWDENYGYTF
TRBJ2-5 TRBV27 . . TGTGCCAGCAGACGAGCCGGGGCGAAGACCCAGTACTTC CASRRAGAKTQYF
TRBJ2-7 TRBV25-1 . . TGTGCCAGCAGGCGGGACGGTCTCTACGAGCAGTACTTC CASRRDGLYEQYF
TRBJ1-1 TRBV25-1 . . TGTGCCAGCAGTGCTCAGGGGAACACTGAAGCTTTCTTT CASSAQGNTEAFF
TRBJ2-7 TRBV29-1 . TRBD2 TGCAGCGCACTTGGGCTAGCGGGAGTTTACGAGCAGTACTTC CSALGLAGVYEQYF
TRBJ1-5 TRBV4-3 . . TGCGCCAGCAGCCAAGAGAGCAATCAGCCCCAGCATTTT CASSQESNQPQHF
TRBJ2-5 TRBV2 few . TGTGCCAGCAGTGCGGGGGAAGTTTGGGAGACCCAGTACTTC CASSAGEVWETQYF
TRBJ2-7 TRBV10-3 once . TGTGCCATCAGTGCCCCCCGAAGGGCAGGGGCCCTTGTCGAGCAGTACTTC CAISAPRRAGALVEQYF
TRBJ2-2 TRBV9 once TRBD2 TGTGCCAGCAGCGAGTTTAGCGGGAGGGCCGGGGTCGGGGAGCTGTTTTTT CASSEFSGRAGVGELFF
TRBJ1-5 TRBV19 . . TGTGCCAGTGGAAGTGAGTGGACAGACAATCAGCCCCAGCATTTT CASGSEWTDNQPQHF
TRBJ1-2 TRBV29-1 . . TGCAGCGTTGAAGGGGGCACGGATTATGGCTACACCTTC CSVEGGTDYGYTF
TRBJ1-2 TRBV6-1 . . TGTGCCAGCAGCCATGACAGGTCCTATGGCTACACCTTC CASSHDRSYGYTF
TRBJ2-2 TRBV5-1 . TRBD1 TGCGCCAGCAGCCCGGGGACAGGGGGCGTCGGGGAGCTGTTTTTT CASSPGTGGVGELFF